These 10 T cell receptor beta chains came from one sample sequenced in a study of blood T cell repertoires in COVID-19. Libraries were prepared by immunoSEQ multiplex PCR; TCRdb keeps only in-frame clonotypes and omits some of them. The sample holds 110,000 or so clones, 84% seen once. The specimen sequenced was peripheral blood. Source of these receptors: a woman in her thirties or forties with acute or convalescent COVID-19.

The gene calls are TRBV6-5 and TRBJ1-6; no clear D. Germline V gene sequence: CDR1 MNHEY, CDR2 SVGAGI. V gave up 6 bases and J gave up 3 bases, with 12 bases separating them. The CDR3 is 15 residues long. The CDR3 is CASRLITRYNSPLHF. The CDR3 DNA is TGTGCCAGCAGGCTAATAACCCGCTATAATTCACCCCTCCACTTT.

The gene calls are TRBV9 and TRBJ1-1; possible D gene TRBD1, 5 bases. V lost 4 bases to trimming and J lost 6 bases, with 19 bases between them. Germline loops: CDR1 SGDLS, CDR2 YYNGEE. The CDR3 runs 15 residues. CDR3 DNA: TGTGCCAGCAGCTTCGGGCTGGCCCGGGGGTCTGAAGCTTTCTTT. Protein: CASSFGLARGSEAFF.

V is TRBV30 and J is TRBJ1-4; maybe TRBD1 (5 bases). The CDR3 has 13 amino acids. V gave up 3 bases and J gave up 8 bases, with 13 bases separating them. CDR1 and CDR2 from the germline V gene are GTSNPN and SVGIG (reference sequence). The chain's CDR3 is CAWSGGAWEKLFF. CDR3 DNA: TGTGCCTGGAGCGGTGGGGCTTGGGAAAAACTGTTTTTT.

This chain connects TRBV2 to TRBJ1-5; D might be TRBD1 (5 bases). V shed 4 bases and J shed 0 bases, with 13 bases lying between them. Germline V gene lookup returns CDR1 SNHLY and CDR2 FYNNEI. The CDR3 runs to 16 residues. CDR3 amino acids: CASSGIGVVSNQPQHF. DNA for the CDR3: TGTGCCAGCAGTGGAATAGGGGTGGTTAGCAATCAGCCCCAGCATTTT.

This chain links TRBV7-2 with TRBJ2-5; TRBD2 agrees at 7 bases. The CDR3 is 16 residues long. CDR1 and CDR2 from the germline V gene are SGHTA and FQGNSA. The ends lost 0 bases at V and 4 bases at J; junction bases unmatched: 8. The CDR3 region has the DNA TGTGCCAGCAGCTTAGCCGGGACTCCGGGAGGAGAGACCCAGTACTTC. It is translated as CASSLAGTPGGETQYF.

This clone has only a few counts. V gene TRBV10-1 combines with J gene TRBJ1-6; D remains unclear. With 3 bases removed from V and 7 bases from J, the gap between germline ends came to 4 bases. Germline CDR1 and CDR2: WNHNN and SYGVQD (reference sequence). The CDR3 runs 12 residues. CDR3 nucleotide sequence: TGCGCCAGCAGTGACACAAATTCACCCCTCCACTTT. As protein: CASSDTNSPLHF.

This clone was seen just once. The chain combines TRBV9 with TRBJ2-3, with 8 bases identical to TRBD2. CDR3 length equals 16 residues. With V trimmed by 1 base and J by 0 bases, 4 bases remained unmatched. From germline, CDR1 is SGDLS and CDR2 YYNGEE. The CDR3 DNA reads TGTGCCAGCAGCGTAACAGCGGGGGTTAGCACAGATACGCAGTATTTT. Its translation is CASSVTAGVSTDTQYF.

This clone was seen a single time. The chain couples TRBV29-1 to TRBJ2-1; tentative D call: TRBD2 (6 bases). The V gene lost 3 bases and the J gene lost 4 bases, with 10 bases spanning the gap. The CDR3 sequence is 13 residues long. Germline loops: CDR1 SQVTM, CDR2 ANQGSEA. CDR3 in amino acids: CSVETGTYNEQFF. The CDR3, as DNA: TGCAGCGTTGAGACCGGGACTTACAATGAGCAGTTCTTC.

CDR3 loop: CASSAGQKRNEQFF. In DNA, the CDR3 is TGTGCCAGCAGCGCGGGACAGAAACGCAATGAGCAGTTCTTC. The rearrangement links TRBV5-8 to TRBJ2-1; D possibly corresponds to TRBD1 (7 bases). The CDR3 sequence is 14 residues long. The germline gives CDR1 SGHTS, CDR2 YDEGEE. Trimming took off 4 bases at V and 6 bases at J, with 14 bases between the two ends. Combining the CDR3 with reference TRBV5-8 and TRBJ2-1 gives the whole variable domain EAGVTQSPTHLIKTRGQQATLRCSPISGHTSVYWYQQALGLGLQFLLWYDEGEERNRGNFPPRFSGRQFPNYSSELNVNALELEDSALYLCASSAGQKRNEQFFGPGTRLTVL.

This clone was recorded at least ten times. The CDR3 region has the DNA TGTGCCATCAGTGAGTCTGCGATTAGCAATCAGCCCCAGCATTTT. Amino acid sequence: CAISESAISNQPQHF. This chain uses TRBV10-3 with TRBJ1-5; D gene ambiguous. This CDR3 contains 15 residues. Germline V gives CDR1 ENHRY, CDR2 SYGVKD. Trimming removed 0 bases at V and 0 bases at J, with 6 bases between.